The 28 T cell receptor beta chains in this list originate from one sample, sequenced in a study of read filtering for tumor transcriptome and immune sequencing. Molecular barcoded adaptors covering alpha/delta and beta/gamma chains were used on around 400 ng RNA. MiXCR was run by TCRdb on the reads, yielding one entry per CDR3 protein. The sample contains fewer than 25,000 distinct CDR3 sequences, 22% of which appear only once. Specimen: a population of CD138-negative cells sorted from bone marrow. These receptors originate from a donor aged 40 or older with multiple myeloma.

This clonotype was picked up many times. The chain carries TRBV6-2 or TRBV6-3 and TRBJ2-1; 8 bases map to TRBD2. Trimming took 2 bases from V and 7 from J; bases not matched to a gene: 7. The CDR3 consists of 15 residues. CDR1 MNHEY and CDR2 SVGEGT come from the germline V gene. The CDR3 nucleotides are TGTGCCAGCAGTTACCGGGGGGGCGTGTGGAATGAGCAGTTCTTC. As protein: CASSYRGGVWNEQFF.

This clonotype was counted between two and nine times. The J gene is TRBJ1-5, the V gene TRBV20-1; D remains unclear. In germline, CDR1 is DFQATT, CDR2 SNEGSKA (reference sequence). The V and J ends lost 3 bases and 0 bases respectively, with 9 bases between them. The CDR3 has 14 residues. CDR3: CSASPSNSNQPQHF. In DNA, the CDR3 is TGCAGTGCTAGCCCCAGTAATAGCAATCAGCCCCAGCATTTT.

This clonotype showed up many times. The genes are TRBV5-5 and TRBJ2-6; no clear D gene. CDR1 is SGHKS, CDR2 YYEKEE, per germline (reference sequence). V was shortened by 4 bases and J by 4 bases, with 12 bases between the two germline ends. This CDR3 has 15 amino acids. In DNA, the CDR3 is TGTGCCAGCAGCCTCAGCCCGACCGGGGCCAACGTCCTGACTTTC. It translates to CASSLSPTGANVLTF.

By sample fraction, this clonotype is medium-sized (0.01 to 0.1%). The chain carries TRBV7-6 and TRBJ1-6; tentatively, D is TRBD1 (6 bases). Germline V gene sequence: CDR1 SGHVS, CDR2 FNYEAQ. Trimming took off 1 base at V and 8 bases at J, with 9 bases between the two ends. The CDR3 has 14 amino acids. CDR3 sequence (DNA): TGTGCCAGCAGCTTAGTTGCAGGGGATTCACCCCTCCACTTT. Its protein product is CASSLVAGDSPLHF. Filled out from reference TRBV7-6 and TRBJ1-6, the complete variable domain reads GAGVSQSPRYKVTKRGQDVALRCDPISGHVSLYWYRQALGQGPEFLTYFNYEAQQDKSGLPNDRFSAERPEGSISTLTIQRTEQRDSAMYRCASSLVAGDSPLHFGNGTRLTVT.

The chain joins TRBV10-2 to TRBJ1-2; no firm D call. The germline CDR1 and CDR2 sequences are WSHSY and SAAADI. Trimming removed 0 bases from V and 2 bases from J, with 13 bases in between. The CDR3 sequence is 16 residues long. CDR3 in amino acids: CASSESKWDWNYGYTF. The DNA of the CDR3 is TGCGCCAGCAGTGAGTCGAAATGGGATTGGAACTATGGCTACACCTTC.

The chain has TRBV5-1 and TRBJ2-7; D tentatively reads TRBD1 or TRBD2 (7 bases each). The germline V gene encodes CDR1 SGHRS and CDR2 YFSETQ. Trimming left V 3 bases short and J 3 bases short, with 22 bases between. CDR3 length: 17 residues. The CDR3 region has the DNA TGCGCCAGCAGCTCCCTCCGGGGGGACAGAAGACACTACGAGCAGTACTTC. Translation gives CASSSLRGDRRHYEQYF.

V usage is TRBV4-1 and J usage is TRBJ2-5; TRBD2 matches at 11 bases. Germline CDR1 MGHRA, CDR2 YSYEKL. This CDR3 comprises 17 residues. Trimming took 4 bases from V and 5 from J; bases not matched to a gene: 12. CDR3 protein: CASSPSGGSGGVETQYF. The CDR3 nucleotides are TGCGCCAGCAGCCCTAGCGGGGGGAGCGGGGGGGTCGAGACCCAGTACTTC.

Of note for this clonotype: With a much larger clone just one base away, this may be a read error. The J gene is TRBJ1-5, the V gene TRBV20-1; the D is unclear. In germline, CDR1 is DFQATT, CDR2 SNEGSKA (reference sequence). Trimming left V 1 base short and J 3 bases short, with 13 bases between. There are 15 residues in the CDR3. The DNA for the CDR3 is TGCAGTGCTAGAGGTATCAGGTCGGACAATCAGCCCCAGCATTTT. Translated: CSARGIRSDNQPQHF.

V is TRBV27 and J is TRBJ2-2, with TRBD2 matching over 9 bases. Unmatched junction bases numbered 3, after V lost 5 bases and J lost 8 bases. Germline CDR1 MNHEY, CDR2 SMNVEV (reference sequence). CDR3 length: 13 residues. CDR3 DNA sequence: TGTGCCAGCAGTCCCCTAGCGGGAGGGGAGCTGTTTTTT. It is translated as CASSPLAGGELFF.

Many counts were recorded for this clonotype. The chain couples TRBV5-5 to TRBJ2-5; D gene unclear. The length of the CDR3 is 14 residues. The ends were cut back, 4 bases at V and 5 bases at J, with 15 bases in the middle. The germline V gene has CDR1 SGHKS and CDR2 YYEKEE (reference sequence). Here the CDR3 reads CASSQQRNQETQYF. The CDR3, as DNA: TGTGCCAGCAGCCAACAGAGGAATCAGGAGACCCAGTACTTC.

For this clonotype: A far bigger clonotype differs at one base, so this is likely a read error. The chain joins TRBV20-1 to TRBJ2-7; 8 positions match TRBD1. V shed 6 bases and J 7 bases; nucleotides not matched to a gene: 11. The CDR3 has 13 residues. Germline V lookup: CDR1 DFQATT, CDR2 SNEGSKA (reference sequence). The CDR3 DNA reads as TGCAGTGCCACGGGACAGGCGGAGCATGAGCAGTACTTC. This encodes CSATGQAEHEQYF.

This clonotype was observed many times. V is TRBV5-1 and J is TRBJ2-3, with D possibly being TRBD1 (5 bases). The V gene's germline CDR1 is SGHRS and CDR2 YFSETQ. Deletions cut 4 bases from V and 0 bases from J, with 12 bases between. This CDR3 comprises 15 residues. DNA for the CDR3: TGCGCCAGCAGCCAGGAAGACAGTAGCACAGATACGCAGTATTTT. Translating it yields CASSQEDSSTDTQYF. The entire variable domain, with the rest obtained from reference TRBV5-1 and TRBJ2-3, is as follows: KAGVTQTPRYLIKTRGQQVTLSCSPISGHRSVSWYQQTPGQGLQFLFEYFSETQRNKGNFPGRFSGRQFSNSRSEMNVSTLELGDSALYLCASSQEDSSTDTQYFGPGTRLTVL.

The chain is built from TRBV6-1 and TRBJ2-3, with TRBD1 as a possible D gene (6 bases). Per the germline V gene, CDR1 is MNHNS and CDR2 is SASEGT. The CDR3 is 15 amino acids. Trimming took 0 bases from V and 6 from J, leaving 13 bases between them. CDR3 nucleotide sequence: TGTGCCAGCAGTGAAGCGGCAGGGGCAGGGGATACGCAGTATTTT. Its protein is CASSEAAGAGDTQYF.

This clonotype was found a few times. This may be a read error, as it is one base from a much larger clone. The chain has TRBV5-6 and TRBJ1-1; no definite D call. The germline V gene encodes CDR1 SGHDT and CDR2 YYEEEE. The CDR3 loop spans 15 amino acids. For the CDR3, the DNA is TGTGCCAGCGGCTTGTGGAATCCCCGGGCCACTGAAGCTTTCTTT. Translation: CASGLWNPRATEAFF.

This clonotype was counted ten times or more. V is TRBV28 and J is TRBJ2-7; 11 bases are a match to TRBD2. Losses at the gene ends were 6 bases for V and 3 bases for J; bases not matched to a gene: 19. The CDR3 is 19 residues long. Germline assignment: CDR1 MDHEN and CDR2 SYDVKM. The CDR3 reads CASRPGTSGSHLIYYEQYF. Here the CDR3 DNA reads TGTGCCAGCAGACCCGGGACTAGCGGTTCTCATCTTATTTACTACGAGCAGTACTTC.

This clonotype has more than one count but fewer than ten. The chain employs TRBV7-8 and TRBJ1-5; the D is unclear. This CDR3 has 13 amino acids. V gave up 3 bases and J gave up 6 bases, with 9 bases separating them. CDR1 SGHVS and CDR2 FQNEAQ come from the germline V gene. In DNA, the CDR3 is TGTGCCAGCAGCTTCCGCAGTGTTCAGCCCCAGCATTTT. This translates into CASSFRSVQPQHF.

J is TRBJ2-1 and V is TRBV28; TRBD1 is a possible D gene (5 bases). The germline V gene has CDR1 MDHEN and CDR2 SYDVKM. V lost 3 bases to trimming and J lost 8 bases, with 26 bases between them. The CDR3 extends over 18 amino acids. The CDR3 nucleotides read TGTGCCAGCAGTTTTCTTACCCATACCCCTCGCAGGGTGGATGAGCAGTTCTTC. Amino acid sequence: CASSFLTHTPRRVDEQFF. Based on the CDR3 plus reference TRBV28 and TRBJ2-1, the full variable domain is DVKVTQSSRYLVKRTGEKVFLECVQDMDHENMFWYRQDPGLGLRLIYFSYDVKMKEKGDIPEGYSVSREKKERFSLILESASTNQTSMYLCASSFLTHTPRRVDEQFFGPGTRLTVL.

The chain is built from TRBV6-1 and TRBJ1-3, with TRBD1 identical over 7 bases. J gave up 3 bases and V 4 bases, and 9 bases lay outside the gene matches. The CDR3 spans 16 residues. Looked up from germline, CDR1 is MNHNS and CDR2 is SASEGT. The CDR3 loop reads CASSGFSGGFGNTIYF. CDR3 nucleotide sequence: TGTGCCAGCAGTGGGTTTTCAGGGGGGTTTGGAAACACCATATATTTT.

Notes on this clonotype: With a much larger clone just one base away, this may be a read error. The rearrangement links TRBV20-1 to TRBJ2-5; tentatively, D is TRBD2 (5 bases). V lost 1 base and J lost 2, with 11 bases in between. There are 14 residues in the CDR3. From germline, CDR1 is DFQATT and CDR2 SNEGSKA (reference sequence). The CDR3 region has the DNA TGCAGTGCTAGAGCGGAGCGGACGCAAGAGACCCAGTACTTC. Residues: CSARAERTQETQYF.

This clonotype has a count of ten or more. V usage is TRBV20-1 and J usage is TRBJ2-5, with unresolved D. Germline V gene lookup returns CDR1 DFQATT and CDR2 SNEGSKA (reference sequence). CDR3 size: 11 residues. V dropped 3 bases and J dropped 5 bases, with 7 bases sitting between them. CDR3 nucleotide sequence: TGCAGTGCTAGCGAGGTGGAGACCCAGTACTTC. It yields the protein CSASEVETQYF.

This clonotype was found many times. The CDR3 sequence is CASSFKGVNTEAFF. For the CDR3, the DNA is TGTGCCAGCAGCTTCAAGGGGGTAAACACTGAAGCTTTCTTT. The gene calls are TRBV7-9 and TRBJ1-1; possible D gene TRBD1, 6 bases. Germline CDR1 and CDR2: SEHNR and FQNEAQ (reference sequence). With 3 bases removed from V and 2 bases from J, the gap between germline ends came to 10 bases. The CDR3 covers 14 residues. Full variable domain (rest looked up from reference TRBV7-9 and TRBJ1-1): DTGVSQNPRHKITKRGQNVTFRCDPISEHNRLYWYRQTLGQGPEFLTYFQNEAQLEKSRLLSDRFSAERPKGSFSTLEIQRTEQGDSAMYLCASSFKGVNTEAFFGQGTRLTVV.

Comments on this clonotype: One end of the junction varies from germline; a read error may be responsible. The rearrangement uses TRBV18 and TRBJ1-1; D is possibly TRBD1 (5 bases). The CDR3 runs to 14 residues. Germline V CDR1 and CDR2: KGHSH, LQKENI. CDR3 residues: CASSVGHLNTEAFF. DNA of the CDR3: TGTGCCAGCTCAGTTGGACACCTGAACACTGAGGCTTTCTTT.

This clonotype was seen many times. The genes are TRBV7-9 and TRBJ2-7; no firm D call. With 4 bases removed from V and 7 bases from J, the gap between germline ends came to 11 bases. From germline, CDR1 is SEHNR and CDR2 FQNEAQ (reference sequence). The CDR3 extends over 12 amino acids. The CDR3 sequence: CASSSRPFEQYF. CDR3 nucleotide sequence: TGTGCCAGCAGCTCGCGACCCTTTGAGCAGTACTTC.

This clonotype was seen ten or more times. This chain connects TRBV5-1 to TRBJ2-1, with 8 bases identical to TRBD1. The CDR3 consists of 12 residues. Trimming at V came to 5 bases and at J to 8 bases, leaving 3 bases not matched to a gene. Germline V lookup: CDR1 SGHRS, CDR2 YFSETQ. The CDR3 nucleotides read TGCGCCAGCAGGCAGGGGGCCCATGAGCAGTTCTTC. As protein: CASRQGAHEQFF.

As for this clonotype: This could be a read error, since a much larger clone is one nucleotide away. The chain links TRBV7-9 to TRBJ2-5, with TRBD1 as a possible D gene (6 bases). This CDR3 comprises 13 residues. Per the germline V gene, CDR1 is SEHNR and CDR2 is FQNEAQ (reference sequence). In DNA, the CDR3 is TGTGCCATCAGCCCGCGTCAGGGGGAGACCCAGTACTTC. It yields the protein CAISPRQGETQYF.

As regards this clonotype: Mismatch with germline at one junction end may stem from a read error. The rearrangement joins TRBV5-1 to TRBJ1-3; no clear D. Germline V CDR1 and CDR2: SGHRS, YFSETQ. The CDR3 extends over 13 amino acids. CDR3 coding DNA: TGCGCCAGCGGCTTGGTGTCTGGAAACACCATATATTTT. This encodes CASGLVSGNTIYF.

V gene TRBV14 combines with J gene TRBJ1-1; TRBD1 is a possible D gene (5 bases). This CDR3 comprises 16 residues. Germline V gene data show CDR1 as SGHDN and CDR2 as FVKESK. Trimming stripped 3 bases from V and 11 bases from J, with 25 bases between. CDR3 loop: CASSQGPGQGLLGAFF. The CDR3 bases are TGTGCCAGCAGCCAGGGACCCGGACAAGGTTTGTTGGGGGCTTTCTTT. Variable domain in full (rest from reference TRBV14 and TRBJ1-1): EAGVTQFPSHSVIEKGQTVTLRCDPISGHDNLYWYRRVMGKEIKFLLHFVKESKQDESGMPNNRFLAERTGGTYSTLKVQPAELEDSGVYFCASSQGPGQGLLGAFFGQGTRLTVV.

At least ten counts were recorded for this clonotype. The V gene is TRBV19, the J gene TRBJ2-1; 7 nucleotides match TRBD1. CDR1 is LNHDA and CDR2 is SQIVND in the germline V gene (reference sequence). V lost 5 bases, J lost 2 bases, and 3 bases stayed unmatched. The CDR3 totals 14 residues. Written as DNA, the CDR3 is TGTGCCAGTAGTTTGACAGGGACCTACAATGAGCAGTTCTTC. It translates to CASSLTGTYNEQFF.